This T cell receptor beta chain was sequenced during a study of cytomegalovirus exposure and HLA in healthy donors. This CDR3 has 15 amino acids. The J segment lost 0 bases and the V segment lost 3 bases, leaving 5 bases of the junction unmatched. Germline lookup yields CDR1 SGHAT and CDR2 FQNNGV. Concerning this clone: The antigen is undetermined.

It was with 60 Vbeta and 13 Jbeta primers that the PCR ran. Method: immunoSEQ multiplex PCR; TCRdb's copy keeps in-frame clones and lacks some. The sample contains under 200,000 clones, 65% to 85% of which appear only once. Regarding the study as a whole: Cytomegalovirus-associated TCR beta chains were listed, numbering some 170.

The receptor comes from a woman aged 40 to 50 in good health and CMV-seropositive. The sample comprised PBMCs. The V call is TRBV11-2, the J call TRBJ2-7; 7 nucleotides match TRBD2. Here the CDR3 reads CASSFASGGSYEQYF. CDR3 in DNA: TGTGCCAGCAGCTTCGCTAGCGGAGGCTCCTACGAGCAGTACTTC. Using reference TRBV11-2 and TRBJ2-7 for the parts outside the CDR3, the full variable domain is EAGVAQSPRYKIIEKRQSVAFWCNPISGHATLYWYQQILGQGPKLLIQFQNNGVVDDSQLPKDRFSAERLKGVDSTLKIQPAKLEDSAVYLCASSFASGGSYEQYFGPGTRLTVT.